The rows below give T cell receptor beta chains drawn from one sample of a study of T cells in Graves' hyperthyroidism and ophthalmopathy. From the multiplex PCR reads, TCRdb called clonotypes with MiXCR, one entry per CDR3 protein. In the table there are roughly 600,000 distinct CDR3 sequences, about 14% of which are singletons. Sequences were obtained from blood. The receptors were gathered from a woman in her forties or fifties with Graves' ophthalmopathy. CDR3s include the opening cysteine and the closing phenylalanine or tryptophan. Fields, in order: D gene, J gene, clone size, V gene, CDR3 DNA, CDR3 protein. A D gene is named only where the DNA matches it firmly. The listing skips clone size in some rows; elsewhere it reads once, few, many or a size class.

D gene: TRBD1
J gene: TRBJ2-6
clone size: many
V gene: TRBV11-2
CDR3 DNA: TGTGCCAGCAGCTTGACAGGGTCCTCTGGGGCCAACGTCCTGACTTTC
CDR3 protein: CASSLTGSSGANVLTF

D gene: .
J gene: TRBJ2-7
clone size: many
V gene: TRBV5-5
CDR3 DNA: TGTGCCAGCAGCGAAACAGGCCTCTCCTACGAGCAGTACTTC
CDR3 protein: CASSETGLSYEQYF

D gene: TRBD1
J gene: TRBJ1-1
clone size: many
V gene: TRBV3-1
CDR3 DNA: TGTGCCAGCAATACCCCGGGACAGGGATCTCAAGCTTTCTTT
CDR3 protein: CASNTPGQGSQAFF

D gene: .
J gene: TRBJ2-1
clone size: many
V gene: TRBV13
CDR3 DNA: TGTGCCAGCCAACCTCCTAGGACTCGGTACAATGAGCAGTTCTTC
CDR3 protein: CASQPPRTRYNEQFF

D gene: TRBD2
J gene: TRBJ2-1
clone size: few
V gene: TRBV29-1
CDR3 DNA: TGCAGCATGCGGGAGGGGACGGGGAATGAGCAGTTCTTC
CDR3 protein: CSMREGTGNEQFF

D gene: .
J gene: TRBJ1-1
clone size: many
V gene: TRBV15
CDR3 DNA: TGTGCCACCAGCAGAGATGTAGAGGGAGCAACTGAAGCTTTCTTT
CDR3 protein: CATSRDVEGATEAFF

D gene: .
J gene: TRBJ2-2
clone size: many
V gene: TRBV30
CDR3 DNA: TGTGCCTGGAGTGTAACGGCACGCGCCGGGGAGCTGTTTTTT
CDR3 protein: CAWSVTARAGELFF

D gene: .
J gene: TRBJ2-2
clone size: .
V gene: TRBV27
CDR3 DNA: TGTGCCAGCAGTCCCGGTGGGGGTTCCGGGGAGCTGTTTTTT
CDR3 protein: CASSPGGGSGELFF

D gene: .
J gene: TRBJ2-7
clone size: many
V gene: TRBV12-3/TRBV12-4
CDR3 DNA: TGTGCCAGCAGTGGTCAAATTGCGGGTGAGCAGTACTTC
CDR3 protein: CASSGQIAGEQYF

D gene: TRBD1
J gene: TRBJ1-2
clone size: .
V gene: TRBV20-1
CDR3 DNA: TGCAGTGCTCAGGCAGGGGGCTATGGCTACACCTTC
CDR3 protein: CSAQAGGYGYTF

D gene: .
J gene: TRBJ1-2
clone size: .
V gene: TRBV4-2
CDR3 DNA: TGTGCCAGCAGCCCGGGCCCAGGGCCAAACTATGGCTACACCTTC
CDR3 protein: CASSPGPGPNYGYTF

D gene: TRBD1
J gene: TRBJ2-1
clone size: many
V gene: TRBV7-8
CDR3 DNA: TGTGCCAGCAGCTACCGGGTCACAGGGGGTACCTACAATGAGCAGTTCTTC
CDR3 protein: CASSYRVTGGTYNEQFF

D gene: .
J gene: TRBJ2-1
clone size: many
V gene: TRBV7-9
CDR3 DNA: TGTGCCAGCAGTCGACCGATGGGCTTTAATGAGCAGTTCTTC
CDR3 protein: CASSRPMGFNEQFF

D gene: .
J gene: TRBJ2-7
clone size: many
V gene: TRBV6-1
CDR3 DNA: TGTGCCAGCAGTACTGGGGGACGCCCTTCCTACGAGCAGTACTTC
CDR3 protein: CASSTGGRPSYEQYF

D gene: TRBD1
J gene: TRBJ1-2
clone size: many
V gene: TRBV6-6
CDR3 DNA: TGTGCCAGCAGTTACTCCGGGACAGGGCGTAAGACCTTC
CDR3 protein: CASSYSGTGRKTF

D gene: .
J gene: TRBJ1-1
clone size: many
V gene: TRBV7-8
CDR3 DNA: TGTGCCAGCAGCTTAACACAGGGAGGTGAAGCTTTCTTT
CDR3 protein: CASSLTQGGEAFF

D gene: .
J gene: TRBJ2-1
clone size: many
V gene: TRBV5-1
CDR3 DNA: TGCGCCAGCAGCCATGAAGGACGGAACAATGAGCAGTTCTTC
CDR3 protein: CASSHEGRNNEQFF

D gene: TRBD2
J gene: TRBJ2-1
clone size: few
V gene: TRBV19
CDR3 DNA: TGTGCCAGTAGTATCACGGGAGGCAGTCTCACTGAGCAGTTCTTC
CDR3 protein: CASSITGGSLTEQFF

D gene: TRBD2
J gene: TRBJ2-1
clone size: many
V gene: TRBV28
CDR3 DNA: TGTGCCAGCAGACCAAGCGGGAACCGCATCAATGAGCAGTTCTTC
CDR3 protein: CASRPSGNRINEQFF

D gene: TRBD1
J gene: TRBJ1-1
clone size: many
V gene: TRBV28
CDR3 DNA: TGTGCCAGCAGTTTAACAGGGGGCCTGAACACTGAAGCTTTCTTT
CDR3 protein: CASSLTGGLNTEAFF

D gene: .
J gene: TRBJ1-2
clone size: .
V gene: TRBV10-3
CDR3 DNA: TGTGCCATAGGGGAGTATGGCTACACCTTC
CDR3 protein: CAIGEYGYTF

D gene: .
J gene: TRBJ2-7
clone size: many
V gene: TRBV5-1
CDR3 DNA: TGCGCCAGCAGCTTGGCCGGGATCCCCTACGAGCAGTACTTC
CDR3 protein: CASSLAGIPYEQYF